A single sample gave rise to the 26 T cell receptor beta chains below, sequenced in a study of cytomegalovirus exposure and HLA in healthy donors. 60 Vbeta and 13 Jbeta primers were used in PCR. Sequencing was performed with immunoSEQ multiplex PCR; in TCRdb, only in-frame clones are kept and a portion is missing. Its clone listing holds 70,000 to 80,000 clones. The sequenced sample was PBMCs. The receptors shown here come from a man aged 40-49 years in good health and CMV-seronegative.

The chain combines TRBV7-9 with TRBJ2-2, with TRBD1 identical over 8 bases. CDR1 is SEHNR and CDR2 is FQNEAQ in the germline V gene (reference sequence). This CDR3 is 15 amino acids long. V shed 5 bases, J shed 3 bases, and the junction held 5 bases outside the gene matches. CDR3: CASSEDRAYTGELFF. The CDR3 DNA is TGTGCCAGCAGCGAGGACAGGGCCTACACCGGGGAGCTGTTTTTT.

The rearrangement joins TRBV25-1 to TRBJ2-5; TRBD2 might be the D (6 bases). The CDR3 extends over 14 amino acids. Germline V gives CDR1 MGHDK, CDR2 SYGVNS. V was clipped by 3 bases and J by 5 bases, with 13 bases between them. CDR3 sequence reads: CASSEIRREETQYF. CDR3 nucleotide sequence: TGTGCCAGCAGTGAGATAAGGAGGGAGGAGACCCAGTACTTC.

The CDR3 reads CASSLFGTNNEQFF. The CDR3 nucleotides are TGCGCCAGCAGCTTGTTTGGGACAAACAATGAGCAGTTCTTC. The V call is TRBV5-1, the J call TRBJ2-1, with a tentative D call TRBD1 (6 bases). Germline V gene data show CDR1 as SGHRS and CDR2 as YFSETQ. The CDR3 covers 14 residues. The V end lost 1 base, the J end lost 5 bases, and 10 bases lay between the germline ends. Supplemented by reference TRBV5-1 and TRBJ2-1, the full variable domain reads KAGVTQTPRYLIKTRGQQVTLSCSPISGHRSVSWYQQTPGQGLQFLFEYFSETQRNKGNFPGRFSGRQFSNSRSEMNVSTLELGDSALYLCASSLFGTNNEQFFGPGTRLTVL.

The J gene is TRBJ2-7, the V gene TRBV6-1; 11 bases align to TRBD1. The V gene's germline CDR1 is MNHNS and CDR2 SASEGT. CDR3 length: 16 amino acids. V dropped 0 bases and J dropped 9; count of bases not matched to a gene: 10. The CDR3 reads CASSEAEGTGGTGQYF. The CDR3 region has the DNA TGTGCCAGCAGTGAAGCTGAGGGGACAGGGGGAACCGGGCAGTACTTC.

The chain recombines TRBV2 with TRBJ2-3; 9 nucleotides align to TRBD1. The CDR3 sequence is 15 residues long. Trimming removed 6 bases from V and 5 bases from J; junction bases left unmatched: 9. CDR1 and CDR2 (germline): SNHLY, FYNNEI. Here the CDR3 reads CASSAMTGGIDTQYF. The CDR3 DNA reads TGTGCCAGCAGCGCGATGACAGGGGGGATAGATACGCAGTATTTT.

The chain has TRBV4-2 and TRBJ2-4; possibly TRBD2 for D (5 bases). Trimming cost V 0 bases and J 5 bases, with 11 bases left between them. The CDR3 has 15 amino acids. Per the germline V gene, CDR1 is LGHNA and CDR2 is YNFKEQ. CDR3 coding DNA: TGTGCCAGCAGCCAAGAGGCCGTACTAGAAAACATTCAGTACTTC. It translates to CASSQEAVLENIQYF.

The V call is TRBV7-3, the J call TRBJ2-2, with TRBD1 matching over 7 bases. V lost 8 bases to trimming and J lost 6 bases; unmatched junction nucleotides: 12. The CDR3 spans 15 residues. CDR1 is SGHTA, CDR2 FQGTGA, per germline. The CDR3 region has the DNA TGTGCCAGCCAATCGACAGGGAATGGGGCCGGGGAGCTGTTTTTT. Its translation is CASQSTGNGAGELFF.

For the CDR3, the DNA is TGTGCCAGTTTGGACAGGGGGGAGTTTTTAGGTTCACCCCTCCACTTT. The encoded protein is CASLDRGEFLGSPLHF. The chain links TRBV28 to TRBJ1-6, with 10 bases that match TRBD1. CDR3 length: 16 residues. In germline, CDR1 is MDHEN, CDR2 SYDVKM. V lost 9 bases, J lost 9 bases, and 14 bases stayed unmatched. Full variable domain (outside the CDR3, taken from reference TRBV28 and TRBJ1-6): DVKVTQSSRYLVKRTGEKVFLECVQDMDHENMFWYRQDPGLGLRLIYFSYDVKMKEKGDIPEGYSVSREKKERFSLILESASTNQTSMYLCASLDRGEFLGSPLHFGNGTRLTVT.

The rearrangement uses TRBV11-2 and TRBJ2-5, with 14 bases lining up with TRBD2. CDR3 length equals 16 residues. Germline V gene lookup returns CDR1 SGHAT and CDR2 FQNNGV. V gave up 6 bases and J gave up 1 base; unmatched junction bases: 4. The CDR3 bases are TGTGCCAGCAGACGGGGGACTAGCGGGGGCCAAGAGACCCAGTACTTC. This sequence encodes CASRRGTSGGQETQYF.

The CDR3 here is CAISPGQGDGYTF. The CDR3 DNA reads TGTGCCATCAGCCCGGGACAGGGGGATGGCTACACCTTC. The chain joins TRBV10-3 to TRBJ1-2, with 11 nucleotides matching TRBD1. Germline CDR1 and CDR2: ENHRY and SYGVKD. The CDR3 is 13 amino acids. V lost 6 bases and J lost 6; bases outside the gene matches: 3.

This rearrangement joins TRBV4-1 to TRBJ2-3; tentatively, D is TRBD1 (6 bases). With 1 base removed from V and 8 bases from J, the gap between germline ends came to 13 bases. Germline-derived CDR1 and CDR2 are MGHRA and YSYEKL. The CDR3 has 14 amino acids. CDR3 in DNA: TGCGCCAGCAGCCAAGTCGGACAGTTGGGTACGCAGTATTTT. Its protein product is CASSQVGQLGTQYF.

CDR3 nucleotides: TGCGCCAGCAGCTTCCGTGGGGGACTAGCTATCACAGATACGCAGTATTTT. It specifies CASSFRGGLAITDTQYF. The V call is TRBV4-1, the J call TRBJ2-3; TRBD2 agrees at 9 bases. The CDR3 consists of 17 residues. Per the germline V gene, CDR1 is MGHRA and CDR2 is YSYEKL. V dropped 5 bases and J dropped 2; count of bases not matched to a gene: 11.

The chain recombines TRBV18 with TRBJ1-4; no clear D. The CDR3 has 14 amino acids. V was clipped by 3 bases and J by 5 bases, with 10 bases between them. From germline, CDR1 is KGHSH and CDR2 LQKENI. The DNA of the CDR3 is TGTGCCAGCTCACCGTATAGAGAGAATGAAAAACTGTTTTTT. Translated: CASSPYRENEKLFF.

V and J are TRBV6-5 and TRBJ2-1, with D possibly matching TRBD2 (5 bases). The CDR3 is made up of 15 amino acids. Germline V lookup: CDR1 MNHEY, CDR2 SVGAGI. Trimming pared 0 bases from V and 3 bases from J, leaving 9 bases between. This CDR3 reads CASSYSNRGYNEQFF. DNA for the CDR3: TGTGCCAGCAGTTACTCGAATCGGGGCTACAATGAGCAGTTCTTC.

The gene calls are TRBV4-2 and TRBJ2-2, with TRBD2 matching 10 bases. J lost 7 bases, V lost 6 bases, and 8 bases had no gene match. Germline V gene data show CDR1 as LGHNA and CDR2 as YNFKEQ. CDR3 size: 15 residues. CDR3 loop: CASSPGTSVRGELFF. CDR3 sequence (DNA): TGTGCCAGCAGTCCCGGGACTAGCGTACGCGGGGAGCTGTTTTTT.

The chain employs TRBV6-5 and TRBJ2-7; 9 nucleotides agree with TRBD2. J gave up 2 bases and V 3 bases, and 8 bases lay outside the gene matches. CDR1 is MNHEY, CDR2 SVGAGI, per germline. The CDR3 extends over 16 amino acids. The CDR3 is CASSYRAGGSAYEQYF. DNA of the CDR3: TGTGCCAGCAGTTATCGCGCGGGGGGGAGCGCCTACGAGCAGTACTTC.

V gene TRBV7-2 combines with J gene TRBJ1-5, with D perhaps matching TRBD1 (6 bases). Germline V CDR1 and CDR2: SGHTA, FQGNSA. This CDR3 is built from 14 residues. V lost 3 bases, J lost 9 bases, and 15 bases lay in between. The CDR3 sequence: CASSFSGAPGPQHF. CDR3 DNA sequence: TGTGCCAGCAGCTTCTCAGGGGCCCCTGGGCCCCAGCATTTT.

The chain joins TRBV30 to TRBJ2-3; 11 nucleotides align to TRBD1. Germline V gene lookup returns CDR1 GTSNPN and CDR2 SVGIG (reference sequence). The length of the CDR3 is 15 residues. Unmatched junction bases numbered 6, after V lost 2 bases and J lost 5 bases. CDR3 amino acids: CAWSKVGTGGDTQYF. Written as DNA, the CDR3 is TGTGCCTGGAGTAAGGTCGGGACAGGGGGAGATACGCAGTATTTT.

The chain links TRBV13 to TRBJ2-5; weak D call: TRBD2 (6 bases). The germline gives CDR1 PRHDT, CDR2 FYEKMQ (reference sequence). Between the trimmed V and J ends, which lost 8 bases and 7 bases, there was a span of 20 bases. This CDR3 is built from 14 residues. The DNA for the CDR3 is TGTGCCAGCCGGGGCGACTCTACGCGGGGGACCCAGTACTTC. Translation gives CASRGDSTRGTQYF.

CDR3 sequence (DNA): TGTGCCAGCAGCGCCGAGCCCGGGTACACCGGGGAGCTGTTTTTT. Encoded protein: CASSAEPGYTGELFF. The rearrangement links TRBV6-1 to TRBJ2-2; D is unclear. There are 15 residues in the CDR3. Per the germline V gene, CDR1 is MNHNS and CDR2 is SASEGT. Trimming left V 6 bases short and J 3 bases short, with 14 bases between.

V usage is TRBV27 and J usage is TRBJ1-2; D remains ambiguous. The CDR3 is made up of 16 amino acids. The V and J ends lost 3 bases and 8 bases respectively, with 22 bases between them. Looked up from germline, CDR1 is MNHEY and CDR2 is SMNVEV (reference sequence). CDR3: CASSFLPSGSPSGYTF. The CDR3 coding sequence is TGTGCCAGCAGTTTCCTACCATCGGGATCCCCGTCGGGCTACACCTTC.

V usage is TRBV15 and J usage is TRBJ1-1; D uncertain. The V gene lost 9 bases and the J gene lost 2 bases, with 13 bases spanning the gap. This CDR3 has 13 amino acids. The germline gives CDR1 LNHNV, CDR2 YYDKDF (reference sequence). The CDR3 loop reads CATTRRGNTEAFF. CDR3 in DNA: TGTGCCACAACAAGGCGGGGAAACACTGAAGCTTTCTTT.

The J gene is TRBJ1-3, the V gene TRBV30; perhaps TRBD1 as D (6 bases). The length of the CDR3 is 15 residues. Trimming removed 3 bases at V and 3 bases at J, with 15 bases between. Germline assignment: CDR1 GTSNPN and CDR2 SVGIG (reference sequence). CDR3 nucleotides: TGTGCCTGGAGGGGGGACAACTTCTTTGGAAACACCATATATTTT. It translates to CAWRGDNFFGNTIYF.

Concerning this clone: In the same sample, other DNA sequences code for this CDR3. The chain combines TRBV5-1 with TRBJ2-7, with D perhaps matching TRBD1 (8 bases). CDR1 SGHRS and CDR2 YFSETQ come from the germline V gene. The CDR3 consists of 15 residues. V dropped 4 bases and J dropped 1 base, with 15 bases sitting between them. For the CDR3, the DNA is TGCGCCAGCAGCCTAACAGGGGGGGCGTCCTACGAGCAGTACTTC. It yields the protein CASSLTGGASYEQYF.

V is TRBV5-5 and J is TRBJ1-5; D remains unclear. CDR1 is SGHKS and CDR2 is YYEKEE in the germline V gene (reference sequence). V gave up 4 bases and J gave up 0 bases, with 20 bases separating them. This CDR3 has 18 residues. CDR3 region: CASSLTPTPLYSNQPQHF. Here the CDR3 DNA reads TGTGCCAGCAGCCTGACACCAACCCCCCTATATAGCAATCAGCCCCAGCATTTT. Supplemented by reference TRBV5-5 and TRBJ1-5, the full variable domain reads DAGVTQSPTHLIKTRGQQVTLRCSPISGHKSVSWYQQVLGQGPQFIFQYYEKEERGRGNFPDRFSARQFPNYSSELNVNALLLGDSALYLCASSLTPTPLYSNQPQHFGDGTRLSIL.

The chain combines TRBV5-4 with TRBJ1-6; TRBD1 agrees at 8 bases. The germline gives CDR1 SGHNT, CDR2 YYREEE (reference sequence). The CDR3 length is 15 residues. The V gene end was trimmed by 0 bases and the J gene end by 5 bases; junction bases not matched to a gene: 1. CDR3 in amino acids: CASSLDRGNNSPLHF. The CDR3 coding sequence is TGTGCCAGCAGCTTGGACAGGGGGAATAATTCACCCCTCCACTTT.